A single TCR beta chain is shown here with its context. This entry is derived from a study of T cell changes during pregnancy in multiple sclerosis. Here immunoSEQ multiplex PCR was the method, and the copy in TCRdb shows in-frame clones only, minus some. Among approximately 63,000 clones listed, 93% were seen once. The CDR3 length is 14 residues. The V end lost 3 bases, the J end lost 7 bases, and 13 bases lay between the germline ends. CDR1 is LNHDA, CDR2 SQIVND, per germline (reference sequence). The sample consisted of CD8+ T cells from peripheral blood mononuclear cells, taken in the third trimester of pregnancy. The rearrangement links TRBV19 to TRBJ2-1, with D possibly matching TRBD2 (7 bases). The TCR sequence derives from a female donor with multiple sclerosis, enrolled in a pregnancy study. This CDR3 reads CASSMGGLGNEQFF. The CDR3 coding sequence is TGTGCCAGTAGTATGGGGGGGCTGGGGAATGAGCAGTTCTTC. Full variable domain (remainder filled in from reference TRBV19 and TRBJ2-1): DGGITQSPKYLFRKEGQNVTLSCEQNLNHDAMYWYRQDPGQGLRLIYYSQIVNDFQKGDIAEGYSVSREKKESFPLTVTSAQKNPTAFYLCASSMGGLGNEQFFGPGTRLTVL.